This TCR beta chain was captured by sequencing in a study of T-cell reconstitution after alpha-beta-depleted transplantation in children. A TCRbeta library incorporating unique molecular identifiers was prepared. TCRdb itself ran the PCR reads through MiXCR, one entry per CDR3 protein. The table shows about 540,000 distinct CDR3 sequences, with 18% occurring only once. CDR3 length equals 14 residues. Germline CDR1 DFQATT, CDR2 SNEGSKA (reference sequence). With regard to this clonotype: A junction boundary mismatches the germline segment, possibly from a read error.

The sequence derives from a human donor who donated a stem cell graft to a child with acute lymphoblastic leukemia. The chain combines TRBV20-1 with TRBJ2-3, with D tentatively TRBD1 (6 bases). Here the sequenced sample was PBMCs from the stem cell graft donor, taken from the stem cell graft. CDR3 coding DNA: TGCAGTGCTAGTGGTTGGAGCAGGACAGCTACGCAGTATTTT. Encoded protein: CSASGWSRTATQYF.